This is a list of T cell receptor beta chains from one sample in a study of T cell responses to AZD1222 COVID-19 vaccine. Clones were read by immunoSEQ multiplex PCR, and TCRdb kept only the in-frame ones, dropping some. Of about 150,000 clones listed, more than 75% were seen once; the top ten hold under 5.5%. Sequenced material: peripheral blood, taken on day 0 of AZD1222 vaccination. All receptors derive from an adult in good health. Each CDR3 is given with its conserved first and last residue. Fields, in order: D gene, clone size, V gene, J gene, CDR3 DNA, CDR3 protein. The D gene is left open where the match is weak. Rows may omit the clone size; those that give it use once, few, many or a size class.

>.|.|TRBV4-3|TRBJ1-3
TGCGCCAGCAGCCAAGAGATTCAGGACCGACTGTTTGGAAACACCATATATTTT
CASSQEIQDRLFGNTIYF
>TRBD1|.|TRBV3-1/TRBV3-2|TRBJ1-2
TGTGCCAGCAGCCAAGACCGACAGGGGGCGCTTTTTTGTGCTACTAACTATGGCTACACCTTC
CASSQDRQGALFCATNYGYTF
>TRBD1|.|TRBV5-4|TRBJ2-7
TGTGCCAGCAGCTCACTAACCGGGACAGGGGGCAGCGAGCAGTACTTC
CASSSLTGTGGSEQYF
>.|.|TRBV4-1|TRBJ2-1
TGCGCCAGCAGCCAACACCAGGGCTACGTGTACAATGAGCAGTTCTTC
CASSQHQGYVYNEQFF
>TRBD2|.|TRBV28|TRBJ2-3
TGTGCCAGCTCCCGACTAGCGGGAGAGGTAGATACGCAGTATTTT
CASSRLAGEVDTQYF
>TRBD1|.|TRBV19|TRBJ1-5
TGTGCCAGTTCAGGGGGGGGGCCGGGCAATCAGCCCCAGCATTTT
CASSGGGPGNQPQHF
>.|.|TRBV21-1|TRBJ2-1
TGTGCCAGCAGCAAACCCCTAGCGGGAAACAATAGCGATGAGCAGTTCTTC
CASSKPLAGNNSDEQFF
>TRBD2|.|TRBV28|TRBJ2-7
TGTGCCAGCACCCGACTAGCGGGGAGCTCCTACGAGCAGTACTTC
CASTRLAGSSYEQYF
>TRBD1|.|TRBV7-9|TRBJ2-1
TGTGCCAGCAGCTTAGGGGGGGACAGGCCTTCGTTCTTC
CASSLGGDRPSFF
>.|once|TRBV12-3/TRBV12-4|TRBJ1-5
TGTGCCAGCAGAAACGGACCCAATCAGCCCCAGCATTTT
CASRNGPNQPQHF
>TRBD2|once|TRBV27|TRBJ2-1
TGTGCCAGCAGGCTTACTAGCGGGGCCGGCAATGAGCAGTTCTTC
CASRLTSGAGNEQFF
>.|.|TRBV6-5|TRBJ2-2
TGTGCCAGCAGTTACCCAAATGGAGTAGACACCGGGGAGCTGTTTTTT
CASSYPNGVDTGELFF
>.|.|TRBV7-2|TRBJ2-5
TGTGCCAGCAGCTTAGCGGGGCCTAAGAGGGGTGGGATACAGACCCAGTACTTC
CASSLAGPKRGGIQTQYF
>.|.|TRBV6-5|TRBJ1-3
TGTGCCAGCAGTTACGTCCAGGGCGGTGGAAACACCATATATTTT
CASSYVQGGGNTIYF
>.|once|TRBV28|TRBJ2-2
TGTGCCAGCAATTCCCGGGAGTTGGGCGGGGAGCTGTTTTTT
CASNSRELGGELFF
>.|.|TRBV19|TRBJ1-5
TGTGCCAGTAAGTCAGGAAGGGGTGGGAATCAGCCCCAGCATTTT
CASKSGRGGNQPQHF
>.|.|TRBV5-1|TRBJ2-1
TGCGCCAGCAGCTTGGCTCTTAGGGGGAGGGGGAATGAGCAGTTCTTC
CASSLALRGRGNEQFF
>.|.|TRBV4-3|TRBJ1-2
TGCGCCAGCAGCCAAGGGGCTGAAACCTATGGCTACACCTTC
CASSQGAETYGYTF
>.|.|TRBV12-3/TRBV12-4|TRBJ1-5
TGTGCCAGCAGTCCAGACAGCAATCAGCCCCAGCATTTT
CASSPDSNQPQHF
>.|.|TRBV4-1|TRBJ1-2
TGCGCCAGCAGCCAAGATTGGGCAGGACTATCCTATGGCTACACCTTC
CASSQDWAGLSYGYTF
>.|.|TRBV18|TRBJ1-2
TGTGCCAGCTCACCCGACCTTACTGGGAACTATGGCTACACCTTC
CASSPDLTGNYGYTF
>TRBD2|.|TRBV5-1|TRBJ2-1
TGCGCCAGCAGCTCCGGGACTAGCGGGACCATGGGGTACAATGAGCAGTTCTTC
CASSSGTSGTMGYNEQFF
>.|.|TRBV6-6|TRBJ2-4
TGTGCCAGCAGTCCCCTTCGTGGGACTTTAGCCAAAAACATTCAGTACTTC
CASSPLRGTLAKNIQYF
>.|.|TRBV19|TRBJ1-5
TGTGCCAGTAGTATGAGGAATCAGCCCCAGCATTTT
CASSMRNQPQHF
>.|.|TRBV7-9|TRBJ1-2
TGTGCCAGCAGCTTATGGGGTGACTATGGCTACACCTTC
CASSLWGDYGYTF
>.|.|TRBV11-3|TRBJ2-4
TGTGCTTCCAGGCCCGGTCGGGATGCCAAAAACATTCAGTACTTC
CASRPGRDAKNIQYF
>.|.|TRBV18|TRBJ1-1
TGTGCCAGCTCATCAAATTCGGTGAACACTGAAGCTTTCTTT
CASSSNSVNTEAFF
>.|.|TRBV12-3/TRBV12-4|TRBJ2-7
TGTGCCAGCAGTTTAGGTGAAGCCTACGAGCAGTACTTC
CASSLGEAYEQYF
>.|.|TRBV4-1|TRBJ2-2
TGCGCCAGCAGCCAAGATCCCAGCGGGTCAAGGACCGGGGAGCTGTTTTTT
CASSQDPSGSRTGELFF
>.|.|TRBV3-1/TRBV3-2|TRBJ2-3
TGTGCCAGCAGCCAGGAGGACTTCAGTACAGATACGCAGTATTTT
CASSQEDFSTDTQYF
>.|.|TRBV4-3|TRBJ2-1
TGCGCCAGCAGCCAAGCGGACAACTACAATGAGCAGTTCTTC
CASSQADNYNEQFF
>.|.|TRBV5-1|TRBJ1-4
TGCGCCAGCACCCTTATGGGAGCAACTAATGAAAAACTGTTTTTT
CASTLMGATNEKLFF
>.|.|TRBV10-3|TRBJ2-5
TGTGCCATCAGTGACTGGGGAGAGACCCAGTACTTC
CAISDWGETQYF
>.|once|TRBV27|TRBJ1-6
TGTGCCAGCAGTTTACGCCGACAGAATAATTCACCCCTCCACTTT
CASSLRRQNNSPLHF
>TRBD1|.|TRBV15|TRBJ1-1
TGTGCCACCAGCAGACCAACCGGGACAGGTTTGAACACTGAAGCTTTCTTT
CATSRPTGTGLNTEAFF
>TRBD2|.|TRBV5-1|TRBJ2-5
TGCGCCAGCAGCTTCGTCGGACTAGCGGGAGGAGGGGGGCCAGAGACCCAGTACTTC
CASSFVGLAGGGGPETQYF
>.|.|TRBV4-3|TRBJ2-3
TGCGCCAGCAGCCTGCAGGGGATCGGGACAGATACGCAGTATTTT
CASSLQGIGTDTQYF
>.|.|TRBV5-1|TRBJ2-1
TGCGCCAGCAGCTCGTGGGGGGGCAGCTCCTACAATGAGCAGTTCTTC
CASSSWGGSSYNEQFF
>TRBD2|.|TRBV6-2/TRBV6-3|TRBJ2-7
TGTGCCAGCAGTCCGACTAGCGGGAGTGGGTACGAGCAGTACTTC
CASSPTSGSGYEQYF
>TRBD1|.|TRBV2|TRBJ2-5
TGTGCCAGCAGTGAAGGGGGCTCTCTAGGGGGCCAGGAGACCCAGTACTTC
CASSEGGSLGGQETQYF
>.|.|TRBV5-1|TRBJ1-5
TGCGCCAGCAGCTTGGGGCCCGATCAGCCCCAGCATTTT
CASSLGPDQPQHF
>TRBD2|.|TRBV28|TRBJ2-7
TGTGCCAGCAGCGCTTGGGTCCTACTAGCGGAAAGCTCCTACGAGCAGTACTTC
CASSAWVLLAESSYEQYF
>TRBD1|once|TRBV7-6|TRBJ2-3
TGTGCCAGCAGCTCGGGGGACAGGGTGACAGATACGCAGTATTTT
CASSSGDRVTDTQYF
>.|.|TRBV2|TRBJ2-1
TGTGCCAGCAGTGCTCGACCACTAGCTTCCTACAATGAGCAGTTCTTC
CASSARPLASYNEQFF
>.|once|TRBV18|TRBJ2-7
TGTGCCAGCTCTCCGGTGGGGGGAGGCTACGAGCAGTACTTC
CASSPVGGGYEQYF
>.|.|TRBV28|TRBJ2-7
TGTGCCAGCAGCGTGACGCGATACTACGAGCAGTACTTC
CASSVTRYYEQYF
>TRBD1|few|TRBV6-2/TRBV6-3|TRBJ1-2
TGTGCCAGCAGCTTTATACAGGGGGCCGGTGGCTACACCTTC
CASSFIQGAGGYTF
>TRBD1|.|TRBV27|TRBJ2-7
TGTGCCAGCAGTCCTGACAGGGTTTCCTACGAGCAGTACTTC
CASSPDRVSYEQYF
>TRBD2|.|TRBV29-1|TRBJ2-1
TGCAGCGTTGATGGCGGGAGTAGGAATGAGCAGTTCTTC
CSVDGGSRNEQFF
>TRBD1|.|TRBV19|TRBJ2-7
TGTGCCAGTAGTCCGGACAGGGGGGGCTACGAGCAGTACTTC
CASSPDRGGYEQYF
>.|.|TRBV7-2|TRBJ1-3
TGTGCCAGCAGCTTAAGTCACTCTGGAAACACCATATATTTT
CASSLSHSGNTIYF